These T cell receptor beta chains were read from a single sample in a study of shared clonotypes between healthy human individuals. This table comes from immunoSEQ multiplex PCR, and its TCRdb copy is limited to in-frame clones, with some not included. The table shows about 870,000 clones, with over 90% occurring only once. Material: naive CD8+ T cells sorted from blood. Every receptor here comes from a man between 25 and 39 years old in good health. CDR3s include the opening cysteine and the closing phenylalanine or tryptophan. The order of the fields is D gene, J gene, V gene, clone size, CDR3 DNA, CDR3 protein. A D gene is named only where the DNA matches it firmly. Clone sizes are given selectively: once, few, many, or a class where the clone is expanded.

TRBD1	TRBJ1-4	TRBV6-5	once	TGTGCCAGCAGTCCGACGACAGGGGGAGCTGAAAAACTGTTTTTT	CASSPTTGGAEKLFF
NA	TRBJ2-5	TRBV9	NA	TGTGCCAGCAGCGTAGGGGCCAACCAAGAGACCCAGTACTTC	CASSVGANQETQYF
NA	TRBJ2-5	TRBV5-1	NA	TGCGCCAGCAGAAGGGGCGGCGGGAACGGTGAGACCCAGTACTTC	CASRRGGGNGETQYF
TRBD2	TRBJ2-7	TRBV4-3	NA	TGCGCCAGCAGCCAAGTCCCCGAGGGACTAGAAACGGGACACAACACCGAGCAGTACTTC	CASSQVPEGLETGHNTEQYF
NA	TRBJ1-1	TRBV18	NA	TGTGCCAGCTCACCACCGGTACAGAAGAACACTGAAGCTTTCTTT	CASSPPVQKNTEAFF
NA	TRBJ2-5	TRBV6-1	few	TGTGCCAGCAGTGAAGCACAGGGTCCTCTAGGGACCCAGTACTTC	CASSEAQGPLGTQYF
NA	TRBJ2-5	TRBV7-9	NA	TGTGCCAGCAGCCCCCAAGGCTCAGAGACCCAGTACTTC	CASSPQGSETQYF
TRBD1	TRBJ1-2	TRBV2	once	TGTGCCAGCAGTGATGCCGGACAGGTTAACTATGGCTACACCTTC	CASSDAGQVNYGYTF
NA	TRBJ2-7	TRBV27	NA	TGTGCCAGCAGTTTTTCGGTCACCTACGAGCAGTACTTC	CASSFSVTYEQYF
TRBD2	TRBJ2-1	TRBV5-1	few	TGCGCCAGCAGCAACGGACTAGCGGGTTACAATGAGCAGTTCTTC	CASSNGLAGYNEQFF
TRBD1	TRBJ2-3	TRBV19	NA	TGTGCCAGTAGTATCGGACAGGGGGCCACAGATACGCAGTATTTT	CASSIGQGATDTQYF
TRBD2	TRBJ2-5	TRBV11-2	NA	TGTGCCAGCAGTCTGACTAGCCGGGAGACCCAGTACTTC	CASSLTSRETQYF
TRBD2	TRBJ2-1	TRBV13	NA	TGTGCCAGCAGCTTCCCAGCGGCGGGAGGGGGAAATGAGCAGTTCTTC	CASSFPAAGGGNEQFF
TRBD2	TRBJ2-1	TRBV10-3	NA	TGTGCCACGGGACTAGCGGGAAATGAGCAGTTCTTC	CATGLAGNEQFF
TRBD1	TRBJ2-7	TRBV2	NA	TGTGCCAGCAGTGAATCTACAGGGGTATTTACCTACGAGCAGTACTTC	CASSESTGVFTYEQYF
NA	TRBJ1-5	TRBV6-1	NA	TGTGCCAGCAGTGGGCAGGTGAGGGTATCTAGCAATCAGCCCCAGCATTTT	CASSGQVRVSSNQPQHF
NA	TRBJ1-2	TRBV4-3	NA	TGCGCCAGCAGCCAAGATGGCGACGTCTCCCGCTATGGCTACACCTTC	CASSQDGDVSRYGYTF
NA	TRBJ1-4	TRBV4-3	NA	TGCGCCAGCAGCCAAGAGTTGGGGGAGGTTGAAAAACTGTTTTTT	CASSQELGEVEKLFF
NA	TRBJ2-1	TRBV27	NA	TGTGCCAGCAGTCTTGGTGACAGTGAGCCTCCAAATGAGCAGTTCTTC	CASSLGDSEPPNEQFF
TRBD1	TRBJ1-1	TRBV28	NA	TGTGCCAGCAGTTTATATCTCCGGGACAGGGGGACTGAAGCTTTCTTT	CASSLYLRDRGTEAFF
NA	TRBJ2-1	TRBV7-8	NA	TGTGCCAGCAGCCAAAGAAACAATGAGCAGTTCTTC	CASSQRNNEQFF
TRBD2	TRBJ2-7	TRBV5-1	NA	TGCGCCAGCAGCAACGGACTAGCGGGGTTCTCCTCCTACGAGCAGTACTTC	CASSNGLAGFSSYEQYF
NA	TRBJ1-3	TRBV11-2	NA	TGTGCCAGCAGCTTTAGTCGGTCAGGAGTAACTGGAAACACCATATATTTT	CASSFSRSGVTGNTIYF
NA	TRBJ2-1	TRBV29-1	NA	TGCAGCGTTGAAGGTTGGGGCCGCGGGGGCCGGGACTACGGGTCCAGCTCCTACAATGAGCAGTTCTTC	CSVEGWGRGGRDYGSSSYNEQFF
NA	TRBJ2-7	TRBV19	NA	TGTGCCAGTAGTATCAGGGATTTGGGCTACGAGCAGTACTTC	CASSIRDLGYEQYF
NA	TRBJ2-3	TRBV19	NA	TGTGCCAGTAGCCTAGCAGTGGGAGATACGCAGTATTTT	CASSLAVGDTQYF
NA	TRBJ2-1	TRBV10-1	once	TGCGCCAGCAGTGAGCCGATTGTAGTCGAGCAGTTCTTC	CASSEPIVVEQFF
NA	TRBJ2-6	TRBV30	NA	TGTGCCTGGACGGAAGGTACTGGGGCCAACGTCCTGACTTTC	CAWTEGTGANVLTF
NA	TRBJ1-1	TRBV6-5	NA	TGTGCCAGCAGTAGGACGGAAAACACTGAAGCTTTCTTT	CASSRTENTEAFF
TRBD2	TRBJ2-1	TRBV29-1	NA	TGCAGCGGCCTTACTAGCGGGAGTTACAATGAGCAGTTCTTC	CSGLTSGSYNEQFF
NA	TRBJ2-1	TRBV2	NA	TGTGCCAGCAGCGGGACTGCCAATGAGCAGTTCTTC	CASSGTANEQFF
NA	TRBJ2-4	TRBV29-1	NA	TGCAGCGTTATGACCAAGGACGGCAACATTCAGTACTTC	CSVMTKDGNIQYF
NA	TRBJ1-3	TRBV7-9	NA	TGTGCCAGCAGCTTAGCGACGGGTGACTCTGGAAACACCATATATTTT	CASSLATGDSGNTIYF
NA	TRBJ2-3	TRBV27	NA	TGTGCCAGCAGAGGGTTAGGCGGGGAGGAAGCAGATACGCAGTATTTT	CASRGLGGEEADTQYF
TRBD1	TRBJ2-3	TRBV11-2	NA	TGTGCCAGCAGCCCGGGGACAGGAGCTATCACAGATACGCAGTATTTT	CASSPGTGAITDTQYF
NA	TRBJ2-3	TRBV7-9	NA	TGTGCCAGCAGCTTAGCAACCGGGGGCGAAGATACGCAGTATTTT	CASSLATGGEDTQYF
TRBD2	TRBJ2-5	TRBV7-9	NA	TGTGCCAGCAGCTTAGTGGTAGCGGGAGGCTACCAAGAGACCCAGTACTTC	CASSLVVAGGYQETQYF
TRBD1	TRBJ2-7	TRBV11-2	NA	TGTGCCAGCAGCTTAATAGGGGGCGGAAAGTACGAGCAGTACTTC	CASSLIGGGKYEQYF
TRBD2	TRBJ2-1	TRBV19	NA	TGTGCCAGTATTGGGACTAGCGGGAGGTTCCACAATGAGCAGTTCTTC	CASIGTSGRFHNEQFF
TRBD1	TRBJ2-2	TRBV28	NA	TGTGCCAGCAGTTCAGGGACAGGGGTGAACACCGGGGAGCTGTTTTTT	CASSSGTGVNTGELFF
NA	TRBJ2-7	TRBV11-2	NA	TGTGCCAGCAGCTTAGGCGCGTTAAGGGAGCAGTACTTC	CASSLGALREQYF
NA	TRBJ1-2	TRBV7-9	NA	TGTGCCAGCAGCGCGCTCCCGGGAATCTATGGCTACACCTTC	CASSALPGIYGYTF
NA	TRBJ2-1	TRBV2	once	TGTGCCAGCGTGGAAGCCAGGAAGGTCTTC	CASVEARKVF
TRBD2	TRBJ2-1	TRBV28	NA	TGTGCCAGCAGTTTAATAGCGGGATTAAACAATGAGCAGTTCTTC	CASSLIAGLNNEQFF
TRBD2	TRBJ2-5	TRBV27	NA	TGTGCCAGCAGTTGGAGCGGGAGGAGGTTGGAGACCCAGTACTTC	CASSWSGRRLETQYF
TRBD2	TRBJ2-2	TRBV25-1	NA	TGTGCCAGCAGTGAAGTCGCTAGCGGGATTGTCGGGGAGCTGTTTTTT	CASSEVASGIVGELFF
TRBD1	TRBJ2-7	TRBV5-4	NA	TGTGCCAGCAGTTCCGGGACAGGGGCCCCATGGGAGCAGTACTTC	CASSSGTGAPWEQYF
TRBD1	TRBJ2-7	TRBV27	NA	TGTGCCATCCATCCCGACAGGGAACATCCCTACGAGCAGTACTTC	CAIHPDREHPYEQYF
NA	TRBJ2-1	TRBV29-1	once	TGCAGCGTTTTCCTCCCCGATGAGCAGTTCTTC	CSVFLPDEQFF
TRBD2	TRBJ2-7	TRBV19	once	TGTGCCAGTAGTATGGCGGGGGAAGGTGGTGACGAGCAGTACTTC	CASSMAGEGGDEQYF
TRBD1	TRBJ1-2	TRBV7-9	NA	TGTGCCAGCAGCGGACAGGGGACCTATGGCTACACCTTC	CASSGQGTYGYTF
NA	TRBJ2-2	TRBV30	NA	TGTGCCTGGAGTAGTATCCTGAACACCGGGGAGCTGTTTTTT	CAWSSILNTGELFF
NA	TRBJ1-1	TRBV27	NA	TGTGCCAGCAGTCCGGGGGGTACTGAAGCTTTCTTT	CASSPGGTEAFF
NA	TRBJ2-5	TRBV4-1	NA	TGCGCCAGCAGCCAAGCCCCCAACAGGGTCCAAGAGACCCAGTACTTC	CASSQAPNRVQETQYF
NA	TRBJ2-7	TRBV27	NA	TGTGCCAGCAGTTCGGGGGAGACCTACGAGCAGTACTTC	CASSSGETYEQYF
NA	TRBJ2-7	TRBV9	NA	TGTGCCAGCAGCGACAGACACGGGCAGTACTTC	CASSDRHGQYF
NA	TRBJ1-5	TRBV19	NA	TGTGCCAGTAGTACGGCCGGGGGGCGTCAGCCCCAGCATTTT	CASSTAGGRQPQHF
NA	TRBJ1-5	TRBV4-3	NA	TGCGCCAGCAGCCAAGTAAGACACAGGGCCGAGCCCCAGCATTTT	CASSQVRHRAEPQHF
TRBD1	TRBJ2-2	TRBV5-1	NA	TGCGCCAGCAGCTTAACCGGGACAGGGAGCTTCGGGGAGCTGTTTTTT	CASSLTGTGSFGELFF